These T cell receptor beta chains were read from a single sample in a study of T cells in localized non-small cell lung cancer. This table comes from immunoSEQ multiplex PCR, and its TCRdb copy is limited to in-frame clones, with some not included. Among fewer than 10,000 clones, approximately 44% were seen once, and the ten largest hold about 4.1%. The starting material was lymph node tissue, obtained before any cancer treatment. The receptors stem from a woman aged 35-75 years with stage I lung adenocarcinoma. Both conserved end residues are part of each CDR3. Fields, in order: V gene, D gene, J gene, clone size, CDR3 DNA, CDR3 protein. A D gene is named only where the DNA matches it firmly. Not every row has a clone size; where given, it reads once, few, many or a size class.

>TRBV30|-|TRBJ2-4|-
TGTGCCTGGAGTGTGGGGCTAGCCAAAAACATTCAGTACTTC
CAWSVGLAKNIQYF
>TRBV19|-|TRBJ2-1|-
TGTGCCAGTAGTATTATTTCGAAGGAGCGGGCTCACAATGAGCAGTTCTTC
CASSIISKERAHNEQFF
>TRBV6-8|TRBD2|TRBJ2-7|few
TGTGCCAGCAGTTACTCACCCCGGGGAGGGGCCTACGAGCAGTACTTC
CASSYSPRGGAYEQYF
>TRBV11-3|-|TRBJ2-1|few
TGTGCCAGCAGCTTAATCTCCGGGGGATCAAGCAATAAGCAGTTCTTC
CASSLISGGSSNKQFF
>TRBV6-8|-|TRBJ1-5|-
TGTGCCAGCAGTTTCCTTAATCAGCCCCAGCATTTT
CASSFLNQPQHF
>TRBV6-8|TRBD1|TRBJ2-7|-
TGTGCCAGCAGCCCGGGACAGGGGGTCTACGAGCAGTACTTC
CASSPGQGVYEQYF
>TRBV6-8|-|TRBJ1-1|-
TGTGCCAGCAGCAAGGGTTTGAACACTGAAGCTTTCTTT
CASSKGLNTEAFF
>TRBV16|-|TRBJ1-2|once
TGTGCCAGCAGCCTGGACACGGCCTTCAACTATGGCTACACCTTC
CASSLDTAFNYGYTF
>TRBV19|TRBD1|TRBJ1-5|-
TGTGCCAGTAGGGGGACAGGGCCTCAGCCCCAGCATTTT
CASRGTGPQPQHF
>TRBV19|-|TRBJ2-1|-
TGTGCCAGTAGTATATTCTCTCTGGGGGGGCGAAATGAGCAGTTCTTC
CASSIFSLGGRNEQFF
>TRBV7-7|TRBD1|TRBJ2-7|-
TGTGCCAGCAGCTCGCCCCCGACAGGGAACTACGAGCAGTACTTC
CASSSPPTGNYEQYF
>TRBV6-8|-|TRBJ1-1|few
TGTGCCAGCAGAACATGGCCCGCCGCTGAAGCTTTCTTT
CASRTWPAAEAFF
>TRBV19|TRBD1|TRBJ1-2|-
TGTGCCAGTAGTATGCCGGACAGGTTGAACTATGGCTACACCTTC
CASSMPDRLNYGYTF
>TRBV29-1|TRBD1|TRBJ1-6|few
TGCAGCGTCGGGACAGGGCCAAATTCACCCCTCCACTTT
CSVGTGPNSPLHF
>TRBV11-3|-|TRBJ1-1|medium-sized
TGTGCCAGCAGCCCTCAGGGGCTGATGAACACTGAAGCTTTCTTT
CASSPQGLMNTEAFF
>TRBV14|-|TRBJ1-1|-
TGTGCCAGCAGCCAATTCAGGGTTATGAACACTGAAGCTTTCTTT
CASSQFRVMNTEAFF
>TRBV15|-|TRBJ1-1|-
TGTGCCACCAGCAGAGATATTAGGAACACTGAAGCTTTCTTT
CATSRDIRNTEAFF
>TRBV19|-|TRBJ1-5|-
TGTGCCAGTAGTCCCGGACAGAGATATAGCAATCAGCCCCAGCATTTT
CASSPGQRYSNQPQHF
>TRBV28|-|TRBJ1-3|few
TGTGCCAGCAGTCTCACAGGGACCCTAAATTTAATCTCTGGAAACACCATATATTTT
CASSLTGTLNLISGNTIYF
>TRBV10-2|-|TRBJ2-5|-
TGCGCCAGCACCGCGAGGATAGTACAAGAGACCCAGTACTTC
CASTARIVQETQYF
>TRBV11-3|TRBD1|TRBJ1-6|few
TGTGCCAGCAGCGCGGGACAGGGAGATAATTCACCCCTCCACTTT
CASSAGQGDNSPLHF
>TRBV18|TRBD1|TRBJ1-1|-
TGTGCCAGCTCACTGGGACAGGTTCCTAACACTGAAGCTTTCTTT
CASSLGQVPNTEAFF
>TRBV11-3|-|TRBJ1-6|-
TGTGCCAGCTCCGTGACGGACCACGATTCACCCCTCCACTTT
CASSVTDHDSPLHF
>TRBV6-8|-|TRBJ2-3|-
TGTGCCAGCACCCCATCCCCGGGGGCAGAGGCAGATACGCAGTATTTT
CASTPSPGAEADTQYF
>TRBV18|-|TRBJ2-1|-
TGTGCCAGCTCCCCCTCGGGGAGTCCCTACAATGAGCAGTTCTTC
CASSPSGSPYNEQFF
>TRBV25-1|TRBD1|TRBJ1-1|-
TGTGCCAGCAGTGTAAACAGGGGATCGGGTAATGAAGCTTTCTTT
CASSVNRGSGNEAFF
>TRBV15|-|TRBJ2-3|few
TGTGCCACCAGCAGAGGGACAGACACAGATACGCAGTATTTT
CATSRGTDTDTQYF
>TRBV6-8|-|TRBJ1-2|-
TGTGCCAGCAGTTACTCGAGCCTTTATGGCTACACCTTC
CASSYSSLYGYTF
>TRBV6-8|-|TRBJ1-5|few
TGTGCCAGCCAGCCGCCTAGCAATCAGCCCCAGCATTTT
CASQPPSNQPQHF
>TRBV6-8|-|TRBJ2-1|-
TGTGCCAGCAGTTACGCGGAGGGCAATGAGCAGTTCTTC
CASSYAEGNEQFF
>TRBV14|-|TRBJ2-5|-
TGTGCCAGCAGCCAAGTCCGGGGACAAGAGACCCAGTACTTC
CASSQVRGQETQYF
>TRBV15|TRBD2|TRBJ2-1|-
TGTGCCACCAGCAGAACGCTGGGCAAGCGGGGGGGGTATGAGCAGTTCTTC
CATSRTLGKRGGYEQFF
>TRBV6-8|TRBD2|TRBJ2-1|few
TGTGCCAGCAGTTGGACTAGCGGGGCCGGAAATGAGCAGTTCTTC
CASSWTSGAGNEQFF
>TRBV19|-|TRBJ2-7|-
TGTGCCAGTAGTATTTCTCGCGAGCAGTACTTC
CASSISREQYF
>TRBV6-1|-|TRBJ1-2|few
TGTGCCAGCAGTGAATTCGCGTTGAGAGGCTACACCTTC
CASSEFALRGYTF
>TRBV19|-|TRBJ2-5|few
TGTGCCAGTGGCGGCCCCGGGGGCCAAGAGACCCAGTACTTC
CASGGPGGQETQYF
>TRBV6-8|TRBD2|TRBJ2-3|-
TGTGCCATGGCTAGCGGGGGGGTCACAGATACGCAGTATTTT
CAMASGGVTDTQYF
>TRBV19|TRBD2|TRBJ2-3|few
TGTGCCAGTAGAAAGGATGGGCTAGCGGGGGGGAGGACAGATACGCAGTATTTT
CASRKDGLAGGRTDTQYF
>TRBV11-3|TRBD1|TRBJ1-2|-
TGTGCCAGCAGCTTAGTGTTAGGGGGCAACTATGGCTACACCTTC
CASSLVLGGNYGYTF
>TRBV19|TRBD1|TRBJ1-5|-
TGTGCCAGTAGTAGGTCGACCGGGACAGGGGGCCTTCGAGGCAATCAGCCCCAGCATTTT
CASSRSTGTGGLRGNQPQHF
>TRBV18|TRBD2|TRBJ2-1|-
TGTGCCAGCTCAGAGGGACTAGCGGAGGGTGAGCAGTTCTTC
CASSEGLAEGEQFF
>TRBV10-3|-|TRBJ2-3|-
TGTGCCATCAGTGAGTCTGGCACAGATACGCAGTATTTT
CAISESGTDTQYF
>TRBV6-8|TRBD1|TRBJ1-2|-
TGTGCCAGCAGTGGGGGACAGGGGGGCTCGATGGGCTATGGCTACACCTTC
CASSGGQGGSMGYGYTF
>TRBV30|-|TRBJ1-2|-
TGTGCCTGTCGGACCGGGGGCCCTGACACCTTC
CACRTGGPDTF
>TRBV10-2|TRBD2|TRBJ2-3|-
TGCGCCAGCAGTGAGGGACTAGCGGGCACAGATACGCAGTATTTT
CASSEGLAGTDTQYF
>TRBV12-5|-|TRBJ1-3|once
TGTGCTAGTGGTCCCCCCGGAAACACCATATATTTT
CASGPPGNTIYF
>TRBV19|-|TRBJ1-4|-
TGTGCCAGTAAAACTAGGACTAATGAAAAACTGTTTTTT
CASKTRTNEKLFF
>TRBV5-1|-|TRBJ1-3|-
TGCGCCAGCAGCTTGGACGCACGGGGAAACACCATATATTTT
CASSLDARGNTIYF
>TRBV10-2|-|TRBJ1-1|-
TGCGCCAGCAGTGAATCCACCCGGAACACTGAAGCTTTCTTT
CASSESTRNTEAFF
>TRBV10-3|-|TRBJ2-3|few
TGTGCCATCAGTGAGCCTTTGGGCGGGGGCACAGATACGCAGTATTTT
CAISEPLGGGTDTQYF
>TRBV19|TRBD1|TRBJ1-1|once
TGTGCCAGTAGTATTGACAGGGGGCAGGCTGAAGCTTTCTTT
CASSIDRGQAEAFF
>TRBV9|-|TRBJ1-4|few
TGTGCCAGCAGCGTAGCCAGGGAGAATGAAAAACTGTTTTTT
CASSVARENEKLFF
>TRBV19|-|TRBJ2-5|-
TGTGCCAGTCGCCCCCAAGGGGCCGAAGAGACCCAGTACTTC
CASRPQGAEETQYF
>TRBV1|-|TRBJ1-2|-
TGCGCCAGCAGCCAAGAAGGCCAGGGGAGTCGATATGGCTACACCTTC
CASSQEGQGSRYGYTF
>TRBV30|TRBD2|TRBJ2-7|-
TGTGCCTGGAGTGTACAACTCGGGGGGAGCTACGAGCAGTACTTC
CAWSVQLGGSYEQYF
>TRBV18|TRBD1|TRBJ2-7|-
TGTGCCAGCTCACAGGACAGGGGGTACGAGCAGTACTTC
CASSQDRGYEQYF
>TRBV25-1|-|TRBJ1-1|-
TGTGCCAGCAGTGAGCAAGACGGAAAGAACACTGAAGCTTTCTTT
CASSEQDGKNTEAFF